This T cell receptor beta chain emerged from a study of control samples from healthy donors and cancer patients. The assay was immunoSEQ multiplex PCR, and TCRdb's table has in-frame clones only and misses some. The top ten hold around 5.8% of the sample, which has about 130,000 clones, 80% to 95% seen once. This CDR3 is built from 13 residues. Per germline, CDR1 SGHTA and CDR2 FQGTGA. Deletions cut 1 base from V and 5 bases from J, with 8 bases between. The TCR sequence derives from a man younger than 35 in good health. The sequenced material came from blood. This chain links TRBV7-3 with TRBJ2-5; D ambiguous. DNA for the CDR3: TGTGCCAGCAGCTTAAATCTGCAGGAGACCCAGTACTTC. Translation: CASSLNLQETQYF.